Below, 7 T cell receptor beta chains from the same sample are listed, as sequenced in a study of blood T cells in healthy people across ages. A second about 6 to 12 cycle PCR used barcoded and J-beta primers. TCRdb ran MiXCR on the 5' RACE reads and lists one entry per CDR3 protein. The repertoire holds about 1.7 million distinct CDR3 sequences, with over 25% as singletons. The sequenced material came from blood. The receptors derive from a woman aged 25-40 years in good health.

V usage is TRBV3-1 and J usage is TRBJ2-1; D is possibly TRBD1 or TRBD2 (6 bases each). Trimming removed 6 bases from V and 0 bases from J, with 15 bases in between. This CDR3 has 16 residues. Germline loops: CDR1 LGHDT, CDR2 YNNKEL (reference sequence). The CDR3 reads CASRGGGLFSYNEQFF. The CDR3 nucleotides are TGTGCCAGCAGGGGTGGGGGGCTCTTCTCCTACAATGAGCAGTTCTTC.

This clonotype was recorded a few times. This sequence may be a read error, since a much larger clone differs from it by one base. This rearrangement joins TRBV10-3 to TRBJ2-1; 11 nucleotides line up with TRBD1. The J call may not be correct, given that the DNA end is closer to TRBJ2-7. Germline CDR1 is ENHRY and CDR2 is SYGVKD. The CDR3 spans 14 residues. In nucleotides, the CDR3 is TGTGCCATCGGAGGACAGGGGGCCTACAATGAGCAGTACTTC. It codes for CAIGGQGAYNEQYF.

In its sample, this clonotype was seen a few times. This chain uses TRBV24-1 with TRBJ2-1; D perhaps matches TRBD2 (6 bases). The V gene lost 5 bases and the J gene lost 3 bases, with 19 bases spanning the gap. From germline, CDR1 is KGHDR and CDR2 SFDVKD. The CDR3 runs to 17 residues. The CDR3 spells CATSGVSGDSRYNEQFF. The CDR3 DNA reads as TGTGCCACCAGTGGAGTAAGTGGGGACTCCCGCTACAATGAGCAGTTCTTC.

Points on this clonotype: The junction and the germline gene differ at one end; a read error may be behind it. The rearrangement joins TRBV5-5 to TRBJ1-5; D is possibly TRBD1 (5 bases). This CDR3 has 16 amino acids. CDR1 and CDR2 from the germline V gene are SGHKS and YYEKEE (reference sequence). This CDR3 is CASSLVSGTLNRPQHF. The CDR3 DNA is TGTGCCAGCAGCTTGGTCTCCGGGACGCTCAATCGGCCCCAGCATTTT.

This clonotype was seen more than once but under ten times. The rearrangement joins TRBV20-1 to TRBJ2-5, with a tentative D call TRBD2 (5 bases). The length of the CDR3 is 15 residues. The V gene lost 1 base and the J gene lost 3 bases, with 15 bases spanning the gap. Germline V lookup: CDR1 DFQATT, CDR2 SNEGSKA (reference sequence). The CDR3 here is CSARGGDPGKETQYF. The CDR3 DNA reads as TGCAGTGCTAGAGGGGGTGATCCCGGGAAAGAGACCCAGTACTTC.

The J gene is TRBJ2-3, the V gene TRBV5-1; the match to TRBD2 covers 10 bases. The germline V gene encodes CDR1 SGHRS and CDR2 YFSETQ. This CDR3 has 16 residues. V gave up 0 bases and J gave up 5 bases; unmatched junction bases: 6. CDR3 nucleotides: TGCGCCAGCAGCTTGGTTGCTAGCGGGGGAGAAGATACGCAGTATTTT. Translating gives CASSLVASGGEDTQYF.

The chain is built from TRBV29-1 and TRBJ2-3; D not resolved. Trimming removed 4 bases at V and 2 bases at J, with 10 bases between. Per the germline V gene, CDR1 is SQVTM and CDR2 is ANQGSEA. The CDR3 contains 13 residues. Here the CDR3 DNA reads TGCAGCGTTGCCGGCAGATACACAGATACGCAGTATTTT. Translated, it gives CSVAGRYTDTQYF.